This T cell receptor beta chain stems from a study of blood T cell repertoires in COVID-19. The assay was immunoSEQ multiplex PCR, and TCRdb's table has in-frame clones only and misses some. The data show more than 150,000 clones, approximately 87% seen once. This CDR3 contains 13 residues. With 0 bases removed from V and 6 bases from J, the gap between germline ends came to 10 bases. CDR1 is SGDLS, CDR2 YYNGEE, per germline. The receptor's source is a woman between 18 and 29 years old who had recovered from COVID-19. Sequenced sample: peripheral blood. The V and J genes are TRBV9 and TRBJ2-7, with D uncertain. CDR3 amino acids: CASSVDLFSEQYF. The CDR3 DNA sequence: TGTGCCAGCAGCGTAGACTTGTTTTCCGAGCAGTACTTC.